A single sample gave rise to the 25 T cell receptor beta chains below, sequenced in a study of human T cells and chemical hapten exposure. A single record per CDR3 protein comes from TCRdb applying MiXCR to the RACE reads. The table includes about 100,000 distinct CDR3 sequences, roughly a tenth detected once. The time point is: patch test 1, 2 weeks after DPC sensitization. Treatment given: therapeutic diphenylcyclopropenone sensitization with weekly scalp DPC. The sequenced sample was whole blood, obtained in connection with sensitization to the hapten diphenylcyclopropenone (DPC). Every receptor here comes from a middle-aged man with alopecia areata. Some clones in this sample may be carry-over from other donors' samples.

This sequence joins TRBV5-1 and TRBJ2-7; possibly TRBD2 for D (5 bases). Germline V lookup: CDR1 SGHRS, CDR2 YFSETQ. CDR3 length: 16 residues. V was pared by 4 bases and J by 0 bases, with 17 bases between. The CDR3 region is CASSLVGRVRSYEQYV. The CDR3 nucleotides read TGCGCCAGCAGCCTTGTCGGGCGGGTCCGCTCCTACGAGCAGTACGTC.

The table lists this clonotype with a few counts. The rearrangement links TRBV12-3 or TRBV12-4 to TRBJ2-7; possibly TRBD1 for D (5 bases). The V and J ends lost 2 bases and 3 bases respectively, with 8 bases between them. CDR3 size: 13 residues. The CDR3 DNA sequence: TGTGCCAGCAGTTTAAGTGACAGCTACGAGCAGTACGTC. Amino acid sequence: CASSLSDSYEQYV.

This clonotype came up a few times. This rearrangement joins TRBV7-9 to TRBJ2-6; 7 bases fit TRBD1. The V gene's germline CDR1 is SEHNR and CDR2 FQNEAQ (reference sequence). With V trimmed by 5 bases and J by 4 bases, 8 bases remained unmatched. This CDR3 has 16 residues. The CDR3 loop is CASSGVQGTGANVLTF. The DNA of the CDR3 is TGTGCCAGCAGCGGAGTACAGGGGACCGGGGCCAACGTCCTGACTTTC.

In this sample, this clonotype turned up many times. The CDR3 sequence is CATSSLAGVVRNEQFF. The CDR3 DNA follows: TGTGCCACCAGCAGTCTAGCGGGAGTAGTTAGAAATGAGCAGTTCTTC. V usage is TRBV15 and J usage is TRBJ2-1; 10 nucleotides align to TRBD2. V shed 3 bases and J 7 bases; nucleotides not matched to a gene: 9. Per the germline V gene, CDR1 is LNHNV and CDR2 is YYDKDF (reference sequence). CDR3 length: 16 residues.

In this sample, this clonotype turned up many times. The chain employs TRBV6-2 or TRBV6-3 and TRBJ2-7; maybe TRBD2 (5 bases). Germline V lookup: CDR1 MNHEY, CDR2 SVGEGT. V lost 5 bases and J lost 2, with 13 bases in between. This CDR3 is built from 14 residues. Here the CDR3 DNA reads TGTGCCAGCAGTACCCGAGGGCTCCCCTACGAGCAGTACGTC. Amino acid sequence: CASSTRGLPYEQYV.

The rearrangement links TRBV27 to TRBJ2-7; D perhaps matches TRBD1 (5 bases). Trimming removed 6 bases from V and 2 bases from J, with 23 bases in between. CDR3 length: 17 residues. Germline CDR1 and CDR2: MNHEY and SMNVEV (reference sequence). CDR3 amino acids: CASSHKTRGPAAYEQYV. For the CDR3, the DNA is TGTGCCAGCAGCCATAAAACAAGGGGTCCCGCAGCCTACGAGCAGTACGTC.

This clonotype has a handful of counts. This chain links TRBV7-2 with TRBJ2-3; D gene ambiguous. Per germline, CDR1 SGHTA and CDR2 FQGNSA. This CDR3 contains 14 residues. Trimming removed 2 bases from V and 3 bases from J, with 9 bases in between. CDR3: CASSLLAGTDTQYF. CDR3 nucleotides: TGTGCCAGCAGCTTATTAGCTGGGACAGATACGCAGTATTTT.

This chain uses TRBV19 with TRBJ1-2; a possible D gene is TRBD1 (6 bases). CDR1 and CDR2 (germline): LNHDA, SQIVND (reference sequence). The CDR3 is made up of 14 amino acids. The CDR3 coding sequence is TGTGCAGCAGGCTCACGGCAGGGGCAGAATGGCTACACCTTC. Protein product: CAAGSRQGQNGYTF.

The chain has TRBV7-8 and TRBJ2-7; D may correspond to TRBD1 or TRBD2 (5 bases each). The germline CDR1 and CDR2 sequences are SGHVS and FQNEAQ. V was pared by 3 bases and J by 4 bases, with 10 bases between. This CDR3 has 13 amino acids. DNA for the CDR3: TGTGCCAGCAGCTTCGGGGCGGGTTACGAGCAGTACGTC. Translated: CASSFGAGYEQYV.

This clonotype came up many times. The chain couples TRBV7-9 to TRBJ2-6, with a possible D match to TRBD2 (5 bases). Germline-derived CDR1 and CDR2 are SEHNR and FQNEAQ (reference sequence). V lost 5 bases to trimming and J lost 0 bases, with 17 bases between them. The CDR3 is 18 residues long. The DNA of the CDR3 is TGTGCCAGCAGCCCCAGGCTAGCCGAGGGCTCTGGGGCCAACGTCCTGACTTTC. Its protein product is CASSPRLAEGSGANVLTF.

This clonotype has just a few counts. In DNA form, the CDR3 reads TGTGCCAGCCGGGACAGGGGGCATTCACCCCTCCACTTT. It codes for CASRDRGHSPLHF. The genes are TRBV6-1 and TRBJ1-6; 12 bases agree with TRBD1. The trim removed 8 bases at V and 8 bases at J, leaving 1 base unmatched. Germline assignment: CDR1 MNHNS and CDR2 SASEGT. CDR3 size: 13 residues.

The rearrangement uses TRBV11-3 and TRBJ2-7; D is undetermined. The germline V gene encodes CDR1 SGHNT and CDR2 YENEEA. Deletions cut 5 bases from V and 0 bases from J, with 17 bases between. CDR3 length equals 16 residues. DNA for the CDR3: TGTGCCAGCAGCCTCGACGGATCTAAACCCTCCTACGAGCAGTACTTC. Translated: CASSLDGSKPSYEQYF.

This clonotype has just a few counts. The J gene is TRBJ2-2, the V gene TRBV4-3; TRBD1 aligns across 10 bases. The ends lost 4 bases at V and 6 bases at J; junction bases unmatched: 8. The CDR3 runs 16 residues. CDR1 and CDR2 from the germline V gene are LGHNA and YSLEER. The CDR3 DNA follows: TGCGCCAGCAGCCCTCGGACAGGGGGGGCCCCCGGGGAGCTGTTTTTT. Translation gives CASSPRTGGAPGELFF.

This clonotype has a handful of counts. The chain is built from TRBV12-3 or TRBV12-4 and TRBJ2-4, with TRBD2 identical over 9 bases. J lost 0 bases, V lost 5 bases, and 14 bases had no gene match. There are 19 residues in the CDR3. DNA for the CDR3: TGTGCCAGCAGTCTCCTAGCGGGAACCGGAATTCTAGCCAAAAACATTCAGTACTTC. Its protein is CASSLLAGTGILAKNIQYF.

In this sample, this clonotype turned up many times. CDR3 residues: CASSSRRNSGRYNEQFF. The CDR3 bases are TGTGCCAGCAGTTCTCGAAGGAATAGCGGGCGTTACAATGAGCAGTTCTTC. The chain uses TRBV6-2 or TRBV6-3 and TRBJ2-1; 7 bases align to TRBD2. Germline V gene lookup returns CDR1 MNHEY and CDR2 SVGEGT. Unmatched junction bases numbered 13, after V lost 4 bases and J lost 4 bases. The CDR3 has 17 residues.

The rearrangement uses TRBV12-3 or TRBV12-4 and TRBJ2-3; D gene ambiguous. The CDR3 length is 13 residues. V lost 2 bases and J 2 bases, leaving 5 bases between the germline ends. In DNA form, the CDR3 reads TGTGCCAGCAGTTTAACAGTCACAGATACGCAGTATTTT. Its protein product is CASSLTVTDTQYF.

This clonotype came up a few times. The J gene is TRBJ1-1, the V gene TRBV6-2 or TRBV6-3; D gene uncertain. CDR3 length: 14 residues. Germline V lookup: CDR1 MNHEY, CDR2 SVGEGT. Trimming left V 0 bases short and J 0 bases short, with 5 bases between. The CDR3 region has the DNA TGTGCCAGCAGTTACTCAGGCGTGAACACTGAAGCTTTCTTT. Protein product: CASSYSGVNTEAFF.

This clonotype was observed a handful of times. V and J are TRBV29-1 and TRBJ2-4; D gene ambiguous. CDR3 length: 15 amino acids. The V and J ends lost 0 bases and 2 bases respectively, with 11 bases between them. Germline V gene data show CDR1 as SQVTM and CDR2 as ANQGSEA. CDR3: CSVEDWGVSKNIQYF. The CDR3 region has the DNA TGCAGCGTTGAAGACTGGGGTGTTTCCAAAAACATTCAGTACTTC.

Here the CDR3 DNA reads TGCGCCAGCAGCCAAGATCACATCCCCGGCGTTTACGAGCAGTACTTC. It translates to CASSQDHIPGVYEQYF. This chain links TRBV4-3 with TRBJ2-7, with D uncertain. CDR1 LGHNA and CDR2 YSLEER come from the germline V gene. The CDR3 is 16 residues long. V was clipped by 0 bases and J by 4 bases, with 16 bases between them.

V gene TRBV7-8 combines with J gene TRBJ1-2; no firm D call. The V and J ends lost 4 bases and 8 bases respectively, with 14 bases between them. The CDR3 has 13 residues. The germline V gene encodes CDR1 SGHVS and CDR2 FQNEAQ. CDR3 in DNA: TGTGCCAGCAGCTCCCCCCATCTCGGCGGCTACACCTTC. This gives the protein CASSSPHLGGYTF. The full variable domain, its missing parts supplied by reference TRBV7-8 and TRBJ1-2, is GAGVSQSPRYKVAKRGQDVALRCDPISGHVSLFWYQQALGQGPEFLTYFQNEAQLDKSGLPSDRFFAERPEGSVSTLKIQRTQQEDSAVYLCASSSPHLGGYTFGSGTRLTVV.

The sample holds a few counts of this clonotype. The rearrangement links TRBV4-3 to TRBJ2-4; 11 nucleotides match TRBD1. V shed 3 bases, J shed 9 bases, and the junction held 13 bases outside the gene matches. There are 17 residues in the CDR3. Germline CDR1 LGHNA, CDR2 YSLEER. This chain's CDR3 is CASSHILGTGGLSIQYF. The CDR3 bases are TGCGCCAGCAGCCATATTCTCGGGACAGGGGGTCTTAGCATTCAGTACTTC.

The table lists this clonotype with many counts. The chain has TRBV18 and TRBJ1-5; 11 bases map to TRBD1. CDR3 size: 18 residues. The germline V gene has CDR1 KGHSH and CDR2 LQKENI. Losses at the gene ends were 3 bases for V and 6 bases for J; bases not matched to a gene: 13. CDR3: CASSPTYGTGGATQPQHF. Here the CDR3 DNA reads TGTGCCAGCTCACCCACCTATGGGACAGGGGGGGCCACTCAGCCCCAGCATTTT. The full variable domain, with the rest looked up from reference TRBV18 and TRBJ1-5, is NAGVMQNPRHLVRRRGQEARLRCSPMKGHSHVYWYRQLPEEGLKFMVYLQKENIIDESGMPKERFSAEFPKEGPSILRIQQVVRGDSAAYFCASSPTYGTGGATQPQHFGDGTRLSIL.

This clonotype was detected a few times. The chain carries TRBV10-3 and TRBJ2-1, with D perhaps TRBD1 or TRBD2 (5 bases each). The germline V gene encodes CDR1 ENHRY and CDR2 SYGVKD. The CDR3 has 14 residues. The ends were cut back, 4 bases at V and 0 bases at J, with 7 bases in the middle. The CDR3 nucleotides read TGTGCCATCAGTGGGGGGAACTCCTACAATGAGCAGTTCTTC. Protein: CAISGGNSYNEQFF.

This clonotype showed up just once. This may arise from a read error, as a much more abundant clone is one base away. The V gene is TRBV9, the J gene TRBJ1-1, with 7 positions matching TRBD1. Germline CDR1 SGDLS, CDR2 YYNGEE. The CDR3 runs to 16 residues. The CDR3 region has the DNA TGTGCCAGCAGCGTAGGTCCGGGACAGCCTAACACTGGAGCTTTCTTT. This gives the protein CASSVGPGQPNTGAFF. Looking up the rest from reference TRBV9 and TRBJ1-1 gives the full variable domain: DSGVTQTPKHLITATGQRVTLRCSPRSGDLSVYWYQQSLDQGLQFLIQYYNGEERAKGNILERFSAQQFPDLHSELNLSSLELGDSALYFCASSVGPGQPNTGAFFGQGTRLTVV.

The chain carries TRBV19 and TRBJ2-7; D is unresolved. Trimming took off 10 bases at V and 6 bases at J, with 13 bases between the two ends. From germline, CDR1 is LNHDA and CDR2 SQIVND (reference sequence). The CDR3 length is 11 residues. The CDR3 reads CATYGSGEQYF. The CDR3 nucleotides read TGTGCCACCTATGGGTCGGGCGAGCAGTACTTC.